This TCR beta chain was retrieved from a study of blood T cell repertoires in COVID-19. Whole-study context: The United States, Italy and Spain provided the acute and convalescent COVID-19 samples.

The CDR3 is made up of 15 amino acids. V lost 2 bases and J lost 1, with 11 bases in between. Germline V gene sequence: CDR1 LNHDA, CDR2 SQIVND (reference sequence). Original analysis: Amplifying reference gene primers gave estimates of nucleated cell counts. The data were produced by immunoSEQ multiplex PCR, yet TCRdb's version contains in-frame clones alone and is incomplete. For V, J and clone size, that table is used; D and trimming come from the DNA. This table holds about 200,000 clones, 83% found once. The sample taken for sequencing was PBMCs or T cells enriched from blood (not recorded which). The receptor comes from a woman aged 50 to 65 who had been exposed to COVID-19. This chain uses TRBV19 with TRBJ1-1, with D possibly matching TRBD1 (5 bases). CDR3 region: CASSIYGQGNTEAFF. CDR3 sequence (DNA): TGTGCCAGTAGTATATATGGGCAGGGGAACACTGAAGCTTTCTTT. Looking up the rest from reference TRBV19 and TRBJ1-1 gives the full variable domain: DGGITQSPKYLFRKEGQNVTLSCEQNLNHDAMYWYRQDPGQGLRLIYYSQIVNDFQKGDIAEGYSVSREKKESFPLTVTSAQKNPTAFYLCASSIYGQGNTEAFFGQGTRLTVV.